Following are 13 T cell receptor beta chains from one sample sequenced in a study of vaccination effects on CD4 cells after COVID-19. Some clones are missing from TCRdb's copy, which holds only in-frame ones; the method was immunoSEQ multiplex PCR. The sample includes 70,000 to 85,000 clones, around 81% of them seen just once. Prior to sequencing, the ViraFEST assay stimulated PBMC with viral peptide pools, which expanded the antigen-specific CD4+ T cells. Following culture for about 11 days, CD4+ T cells were isolated. Vaccination of participants consisted of two doses of either the BNT162b2 or mRNA-1273 vaccine. These receptors have no identified antigens. Sequenced here: CD4+ T cells from PBMCs cultured with HCoV-229E spike peptides, sampled after COVID-19 vaccination. The source is a human donor who received a COVID-19 vaccine.

The V gene is TRBV6-5, the J gene TRBJ1-3, with D unclear. The germline V gene encodes CDR1 MNHEY and CDR2 SVGAGI. There are 14 residues in the CDR3. Trimming removed 2 bases at V and 4 bases at J, with 9 bases between. The CDR3 region is CASSYGSQGNTIYF. CDR3 DNA: TGTGCCAGCAGTTACGGCAGTCAAGGAAACACCATATATTTT.

The chain is built from TRBV30 and TRBJ2-1, with TRBD2 matching over 12 bases. The germline gives CDR1 GTSNPN, CDR2 SVGIG (reference sequence). CDR3 length: 16 residues. With V trimmed by 3 bases and J by 8 bases, 11 bases remained unmatched. The CDR3 loop reads CAWSQPTSGGHYEQFF. CDR3 DNA: TGTGCCTGGAGCCAACCCACTAGCGGGGGGCACTATGAGCAGTTCTTC.

This chain links TRBV20-1 with TRBJ2-7; D remains unclear. CDR1 is DFQATT and CDR2 is SNEGSKA in the germline V gene (reference sequence). This CDR3 comprises 11 residues. V lost 3 bases, J lost 3 bases, and 6 bases lay in between. CDR3 nucleotide sequence: TGCAGTGCTAGGAACAACTACGAGCAGTACGTC. It codes for CSARNNYEQYV.

The chain employs TRBV30 and TRBJ2-3; D gene ambiguous. CDR1 and CDR2 (germline): GTSNPN, SVGIG (reference sequence). The CDR3 spans 14 residues. Trimming took off 0 bases at V and 6 bases at J, with 13 bases between the two ends. In DNA, the CDR3 is TGTGCCTGGAGTGTGGGCTACACGGCCGATACGCAGTATTTT. As protein: CAWSVGYTADTQYF.

J is TRBJ2-1 and V is TRBV5-1, with TRBD1 matching over 7 bases. V shed 4 bases, J shed 5 bases, and the junction held 3 bases outside the gene matches. CDR1 SGHRS and CDR2 YFSETQ come from the germline V gene. There are 13 residues in the CDR3. The CDR3: CASSPQGDNEQFF. The DNA of the CDR3 is TGCGCCAGCAGCCCGCAGGGGGACAATGAGCAGTTCTTC.

The J gene is TRBJ1-2, the V gene TRBV25-1; D is uncertain. V lost 2 bases to trimming and J lost 4 bases, with 11 bases between them. The CDR3 is made up of 14 amino acids. Per the germline V gene, CDR1 is MGHDK and CDR2 is SYGVNS. The CDR3 coding sequence is TGTGCCAGCAGTGAAGGCGGACTGCCCTATGGCTACACCTTC. Its translation: CASSEGGLPYGYTF.

The V gene is TRBV24-1, the J gene TRBJ2-5; 10 bases align to TRBD1. Germline loops: CDR1 KGHDR, CDR2 SFDVKD. The CDR3 is 14 amino acids. The J segment lost 2 bases and the V segment lost 10 bases, leaving 6 bases of the junction unmatched. CDR3 protein: CATGGTGVQETQYF. The CDR3 DNA sequence: TGTGCCACGGGGGGGACAGGGGTGCAAGAGACCCAGTACTTC.

The chain uses TRBV7-3 and TRBJ2-5, with D perhaps matching TRBD2 (6 bases). From germline, CDR1 is SGHTA and CDR2 FQGTGA. The V gene lost 0 bases and the J gene lost 4 bases, with 12 bases spanning the gap. This CDR3 has 15 residues. This CDR3 reads CASSLTLRGGETQYF. The CDR3 DNA reads TGTGCCAGCAGCTTAACGTTAAGGGGAGGAGAGACCCAGTACTTC.

This chain connects TRBV5-1 to TRBJ2-1; 8 bases line up with TRBD2. V dropped 0 bases and J dropped 6; count of bases not matched to a gene: 5. CDR1 and CDR2 from the germline V gene are SGHRS and YFSETQ. The CDR3 totals 15 residues. The CDR3 sequence is CASSLGGAGGNEQFF. CDR3 bases: TGCGCCAGCAGCTTGGGCGGGGCGGGAGGCAATGAGCAGTTCTTC. The entire variable domain, with the rest obtained from reference TRBV5-1 and TRBJ2-1, is as follows: KAGVTQTPRYLIKTRGQQVTLSCSPISGHRSVSWYQQTPGQGLQFLFEYFSETQRNKGNFPGRFSGRQFSNSRSEMNVSTLELGDSALYLCASSLGGAGGNEQFFGPGTRLTVL.

The chain recombines TRBV5-4 with TRBJ2-1, with TRBD2 matching 11 bases. The J segment lost 12 bases and the V segment lost 2 bases, leaving 13 bases of the junction unmatched. Germline V CDR1 and CDR2: SGHNT, YYREEE (reference sequence). The CDR3 consists of 16 residues. CDR3 nucleotides: TGTGCCAGCAGCTTAGTGGCGGTAGCGGGGGGGAACCCGCAGTTCTTC. Amino acid sequence: CASSLVAVAGGNPQFF.

The chain has TRBV6-5 and TRBJ2-2; possible D gene TRBD1, 6 bases. The CDR3 covers 14 residues. CDR1 is MNHEY and CDR2 is SVGAGI in the germline V gene. Trimming took 6 bases from V and 4 from J, leaving 12 bases between them. CDR3: CASSATGFTGELFF. In nucleotides, the CDR3 is TGTGCCAGCAGCGCAACAGGGTTCACCGGGGAGCTGTTTTTT.

The chain couples TRBV6-1 to TRBJ1-1; no clear D gene. The V end lost 3 bases, the J end lost 3 bases, and 8 bases lay between the germline ends. Germline lookup yields CDR1 MNHNS and CDR2 SASEGT. CDR3 length: 13 amino acids. The CDR3 DNA is TGTGCCAGCAGTGACGGAAAATACACTGAAGCTTTCTTT. Encoded protein: CASSDGKYTEAFF.

The chain is built from TRBV3-1 (or the pseudogene TRBV3-2) and TRBJ2-2, with D uncertain. V was clipped by 4 bases and J by 6 bases, with 12 bases between them. The CDR3 has 14 residues. The germline V gene encodes CDR1 LGHDT and CDR2 YNNKEL (reference sequence). The CDR3 nucleotides are TGTGCCAGCAGCCGAGGACGGAGCTCCGGGGAGCTGTTTTTT. The encoded protein is CASSRGRSSGELFF.